This T cell receptor (beta chain) was obtained from a study of post-analysis software for immune sequencing data. About this clonotype: Its antigen is currently unknown.

Whole-study results and caveats: Strong co-clustering by F measure was evident for samples that had been prepared in the same batch. In patients, five or six TRBV segments were more frequent than in controls, with TRBV5-6, TRBV5-1 and TRBV20-1 among them. The normalized Chao1 diversity of multiple sclerosis patients was significantly lower than that of controls.

cDNA libraries of TCR beta carried unique molecular identifiers. TCRdb re-derived calls from the PCR reads in MiXCR, one entry per CDR3 protein. Altogether 600,000 to 750,000 distinct CDR3 sequences are present, over 45% being singletons, with the ten largest covering approximately 11%. The V gene's germline CDR1 is MGHRA and CDR2 YSYEKL. The V gene lost 2 bases and the J gene lost 0 bases, with 13 bases spanning the gap. The CDR3 sequence is 16 residues long. Sequenced input: blood. This chain connects TRBV4-1 to TRBJ2-5, with a possible D match to TRBD2 (6 bases). The clonotype originates from a girl aged 2-10 years with multiple sclerosis. The CDR3: CASSQSTGDYQETQYF. The DNA for the CDR3 is TGCGCCAGCAGCCAATCCACGGGGGATTACCAAGAGACCCAGTACTTC.